This T cell receptor beta chain came from a study of shared clonotypes between healthy human individuals (dated by TCRdb to about 2020). With regard to the full study: A couple of women and a few men aged 18 to 49 years were included in the cohort. Per donor, three plates each were used for CD4 naive and CD4 memory, two for CD8 naive, and one for CD8 memory. The study deeply sequenced blood TCR repertoires of several healthy adults to estimate repertoire size and the extent of clonotype sharing between individuals. To increase sequencing depth and limit assay-specific biases, different laboratories used diverse techniques to prepare libraries and sequence TCR repertoires. Leukapheresis yielded between about 0.9 and 9.5 billion PBMCs per donor.

TCR CDR3 regions were amplified from genomic DNA by multiplex PCR using the deep immunoSEQ assay. Extracted genomic DNA from each cell subset was distributed evenly across all wells of several immunoSEQ 96-well plates, and each plate was treated as a replicate. For sorted subsets, 200 ng of genomic DNA, equivalent to roughly 30,000 T cell genomes, went into each replicate PCR. The purified libraries were quantified using a Qubit 3.0 fluorometer, sized with a Bioanalyzer 2100, and then quantified again using the KAPA Library Quantification kit. Every immunoSEQ 96-well plate was sequenced on a dedicated single-read 150-cycle Illumina NextSeq 550 flow cell. In the paper's pipeline: Because only junctional sequences without quality scores were contained in the immunoSEQ output, filtering matching that applied to full-length reads could not be performed. To assign V/J genes and CDR3, sequences were annotated against IMGT germline references using PyIR, a Python wrapper for IgBLAST v1.9. Any read was removed if the V/J assignment was weak (E-value above 1e-6), the CDR3 was missing, or the read contained stop codons, out-of-frame junctions, or ambiguous translated residues. V3J clonotypes were defined as sequences sharing the same inferred V gene, J gene, and CDR3 amino acid sequence. The percentage overlap between two repertoires was calculated by dividing the number of shared unique clonotypes by the size of the smaller repertoire. RTK rarefaction, the Chao1 estimator, and Recon v2.1 estimates of unobserved clonotypes were used to assess repertoire richness. Generation probabilities were computed with OLGA for all TCRbeta clonotypes obtained by the gDNA method from several donors. TCRdb carries this immuneACCESS record with in-frame sequences only. Its versions omit some clonotypes, under half of them owing to an unresolved V gene in the studies checked, with the rest unexplained. V and J calls and clone size are copied from that table; D and trimming were computed from the DNA. In all, the sample holds 900,000 to 1,200,000 clones, and around 78% of those were seen once. Together, the top ten hold 0.6% to 0.75% of the sample.

As regards this clone: This receptor's antigen is unknown. No quality values exist for individual bases; no much larger clone is one base distant.

The donors were healthy, HIV-negative adults with no recently reported acute infections or vaccinations. Only Caucasian adults living in Nashville, Tennessee, USA were represented among the donors. CD4+ T cells were enriched through magnetic negative selection, after which naive cells were positively selected on CD45RA and the remaining negative fraction served as the memory subset. After blood collection by leukapheresis, PBMCs were isolated using Ficoll-Histopaque density gradient centrifugation and then cryopreserved in the vapor phase of liquid nitrogen. Analytical flow cytometry was used to check the purity and quantity of every magnetically sorted T cell population. Genomic DNA was isolated from each sorted fraction and quantified by UV absorbance on a Nanodrop 2000c. CDR1 and CDR2 (MDHEN, SYDVKM) derive from the germline V gene. From cysteine to phenylalanine, the CDR3 is 15 amino acids long. Of the read, only the CDR3 DNA is kept; its 45 bases are in frame from base 1. The V end loses 9 bases and the J end loses 0 bases, and a stretch of 12 bases separates them.

The paper as a whole reports these results and caveats: Sampling was restricted to blood, and TCR repertoires in tissue are likely to differ from TCR repertoires in blood. Across a handful of donors, roughly 5.4% of naive CD4, approximately 3.6% of naive CD8, roughly 2.2% of memory CD4, and approximately 0.42% of memory CD8 clonotypes were shared. Incomplete sequencing was indicated by rarefaction of sorted-subset datasets, despite the large sequencing depth. Naive subsets generally had larger estimated clonotype richness than memory subsets. Pairwise subsampling indicated that sequencing depth was expected to affect the degree of clonotype sharing among donors. The small number of donors limited the genetic and exposure-history diversity represented. Clonotypes shared by all four sorted-subset donors showed higher generation probabilities than non-shared clonotypes.

Recombination joined TRBV28 with TRBJ2-6; the D gene cannot be resolved reliably. This TCR was recovered from a man between 18 and 29 years old in good health. Some clones in this sample may be carry-over from other donors' samples. The sample taken for sequencing was memory CD4+ T cells from PBMCs. The sample's cell subset or site label, in plain terms: CD45RA-negative fraction. The DNA is TGTGCCAGTCACCGCCCGAGCTCTGGGGCCAACGTCCTGACTTTC. Its translation is CASHRPSSGANVLTF.